Sequencing of this T cell receptor (beta chain) was carried out in a study of blood T cell repertoires in COVID-19 (dated by TCRdb to the early 2020s). Describing the broader study: Samples from collaborators originated in the United States, Italy and Spain and spanned both the acute and convalescent phases of COVID-19. The material from the prospective study consisted of cDNA or gDNA derived from T cells, B-cell-depleted T cells, or PBMCs. The dataset comprised deeply sampled blood TCRbeta repertoires from subjects exposed to, actively infected with, or recovered from COVID-19. The repertoires were released in a freely available public database meant as a resource for research on the immune response to SARS-CoV-2. Samples were obtained from the ongoing ImmuneRACE study (first 160 participants) and from some 1,200 subjects provided by 6 global collaborators. Sample metadata almost always included a de-identified subject ID, COVID-19 status, age in years and sex. Where available, HLA class I and class II types were taken from metadata supplied by the sample provider and were not determined by assay-based typing. On the study overall, not on this receptor specifically: The quantity of clinical and demographic metadata differed by source and by participant and was supplied without curation.

The immunoSEQ Assay, a bias-controlled multiplex PCR, was used to amplify TCRbeta CDR3 regions from genomic DNA. In the original analysis: The number of nucleated cells in each sample was estimated by amplification of reference gene primers within the assay. To quantify the absolute abundance of each unique TCRbeta CDR3 rearrangement, sequence reads were collapsed and filtered. For each sample, productive Simpson clonality was calculated as the square root of Simpson's diversity index across productive rearrangements. Entries here come from immuneACCESS through TCRdb and include only in-frame sequences with V and J called. Some clones fail to appear in such tables; in the studies checked, an unresolved V gene covers under half of the shortfall, and the cause of the remainder is unknown. D and trimming come from the DNA, and the V and J calls and clone size come from that table. This sample has some 87,000 clones in its table, and more than 80% of those were observed once. The leading ten clones occupy around an eighth of the sample.

This clone came up a few times. Its antigen is unknown. The sample holds no much larger clone one base away, and base qualities are not on file. Trimmed from V: 1 base; trimmed from J: 8 bases; junction bases lacking a gene match: 3. CDR1 and CDR2, per the germline V gene, are SGHVS and FQNEAQ. The CDR3 covers 13 residues, taking in both the cysteine and the phenylalanine. Only the CDR3 region is kept as DNA, spanning 39 bases read in frame from base 1. The collaborating institutions used their own protocols to collect whole blood in K2EDTA tubes. Collaborator samples were shipped for TCRbeta analysis as frozen whole blood, isolated PBMCs, or DNA extracted from either sample type.

Sample: peripheral blood. The rearrangement joined TRBV7-8 to TRBJ2-7, with 9 bases in between that match TRBD1. This receptor was obtained from a human donor in a cohort sampled during active COVID-19. The DNA reads TGTGCCAGCAGCTTAGTGGGACAGGGTAAGCAGTACTTC. Its coded protein is CASSLVGQGKQYF.